This T cell receptor beta chain stems from a study of neurological immune-mediated disorders. For the study at large: Secondary progressive disease was present in 3, and relapsing-remitting disease in 31, of the 34 multiple sclerosis patients.

Synthesis of cDNA was accomplished via 5'RACE employing 10-nucleotide random UMIs. TCRdb reprocessed the 5' RACE reads with MiXCR, giving one entry per CDR3 protein. Of 45,000 to 55,000 distinct CDR3 sequences listed, around 3.5% were seen once; the top ten hold under 8.5%. This clonotype occurred many times. V dropped 7 bases and J dropped 2 bases, with 27 bases sitting between them. Germline V CDR1 and CDR2: DFQATT, SNEGSKA (reference sequence). The CDR3 spans 18 residues. The unsorted libraries were generated from a total of 2 million PBMCs, which had been stored in RNAlater at -80 C. Sequencing was carried out using PBMCs. The chain uses TRBV20-1 and TRBJ1-5, with D possibly matching TRBD1 (6 bases). The sequence derives from a man aged 60 to 69 with multiple sclerosis. CDR3 bases: TGCAGTGTCACCCAGGGTCGGGGGCTAATAGTAGGCAATCAGCCCCAGCATTTT. This encodes CSVTQGRGLIVGNQPQHF.